The 8 T cell receptor beta chains in this list originate from one sample, sequenced in a study of blood T cell repertoires in COVID-19. TCRdb keeps only in-frame clones here, not all; method: immunoSEQ multiplex PCR. The table records roughly 200,000 clones, around 80% of them present only once. Sequencing used peripheral blood. Receptors were obtained from a woman in her 30s with COVID-19, enrolled during active disease.

The V and J genes are TRBV9 and TRBJ1-3, with a weak D call TRBD1 (5 bases). CDR1 SGDLS and CDR2 YYNGEE come from the germline V gene. The CDR3 length is 16 residues. V was shortened by 0 bases and J by 4 bases, with 14 bases between the two germline ends. CDR3 DNA: TGTGCCAGCAGCGTAGAGGAGGGGCCATGGGGAAACACCATATATTTT. Translated: CASSVEEGPWGNTIYF.

The chain carries TRBV19 and TRBJ2-2, with a weak D call TRBD1 (5 bases). CDR3 length: 15 amino acids. V gave up 3 bases and J gave up 5 bases, with 13 bases separating them. The germline CDR1 and CDR2 sequences are LNHDA and SQIVND (reference sequence). The CDR3 coding sequence is TGTGCCAGTAGTATGTGGCAGGGTGATACCGGGGAGCTGTTTTTT. Translation: CASSMWQGDTGELFF.

This chain links TRBV18 with TRBJ1-1; TRBD1 matches 7 bases. Germline V lookup: CDR1 KGHSH, CDR2 LQKENI. With 2 bases clipped from V and 3 bases from J, the junction kept 6 bases outside the gene matches. The CDR3 spans 15 residues. CDR3 bases: TGTGCCAGCTCACCAAACAGGGGATTTGACACTGAAGCTTTCTTT. Protein sequence: CASSPNRGFDTEAFF.

This rearrangement joins TRBV4-1 to TRBJ2-1; 14 bases align to TRBD2. The germline CDR1 and CDR2 sequences are MGHRA and YSYEKL. The V and J ends lost 5 bases and 9 bases, in that order; junction bases with no gene match: 9. The CDR3 contains 16 residues. The CDR3 sequence: CASSYRLAGGPPEQFF. CDR3 coding DNA: TGCGCCAGCAGCTACAGACTAGCGGGGGGGCCACCTGAGCAGTTCTTC.

The chain joins TRBV7-9 to TRBJ2-7, with TRBD2 identical over 8 bases. Germline assignment: CDR1 SEHNR and CDR2 FQNEAQ (reference sequence). The J segment lost 4 bases and the V segment lost 1 base, leaving 9 bases of the junction unmatched. The CDR3 has 16 amino acids. CDR3 region: CASSLDLAGSGYEQYF. CDR3 DNA sequence: TGTGCCAGCAGCTTAGATTTAGCGGGATCTGGGTACGAGCAGTACTTC. Full variable domain (rest looked up from reference TRBV7-9 and TRBJ2-7): DTGVSQNPRHKITKRGQNVTFRCDPISEHNRLYWYRQTLGQGPEFLTYFQNEAQLEKSRLLSDRFSAERPKGSFSTLEIQRTEQGDSAMYLCASSLDLAGSGYEQYFGPGTRLTVT.

This chain links TRBV29-1 with TRBJ2-5, with 7 bases that match TRBD1. There are 12 residues in the CDR3. The germline CDR1 and CDR2 sequences are SQVTM and ANQGSEA. V lost 4 bases and J lost 6; bases outside the gene matches: 5. The CDR3 is CSVGEGAQTQYF. CDR3 DNA sequence: TGCAGCGTTGGTGAGGGGGCGCAGACCCAGTACTTC.

A few counts support this clone. CDR3 sequence (DNA): TGTGCCAGCAGCCAAGATCCGGTGAGCACAGATACGCAGTATTTT. As protein: CASSQDPVSTDTQYF. This chain joins TRBV4-2 and TRBJ2-3; D is unresolved. The CDR3 is 15 residues long. With 0 bases removed from V and 0 bases from J, the gap between germline ends came to 7 bases. In germline, CDR1 is LGHNA, CDR2 YNFKEQ.

In its sample, this clone was seen many times. V gene TRBV6-5 combines with J gene TRBJ1-2, with TRBD1 matching over 8 bases. Germline V lookup: CDR1 MNHEY, CDR2 SVGAGI. V shed 2 bases and J 4 bases; nucleotides not matched to a gene: 6. The CDR3 totals 15 residues. The DNA for the CDR3 is TGTGCCAGCAGTTACCGTAGAACAGGGGGCTATGGCTACACCTTC. As protein: CASSYRRTGGYGYTF.